One sample yielded the 18 T cell receptor beta chains listed below, sequenced in a study of blood T cell repertoires in COVID-19. Only in-frame clones appear in the TCRdb table, and some are missing; sequencing was by immunoSEQ multiplex PCR. Of about 150,000 clones detected, around 79% appear once; the ten largest clones hold roughly 8.6%. Sequencing was carried out using peripheral blood. Receptors originate from a man aged 50 to 59 with active or convalescent COVID-19.

The gene calls are TRBV6-1 and TRBJ2-7, with D hard to call. Germline V CDR1 and CDR2: MNHNS, SASEGT. The CDR3 length is 15 residues. Trimming took off 0 bases at V and 0 bases at J, with 9 bases between the two ends. CDR3 region: CASSEAGWSSYEQYF. In DNA, the CDR3 is TGTGCCAGCAGTGAAGCAGGTTGGAGCTCCTACGAGCAGTACTTC.

This chain connects TRBV7-9 to TRBJ1-1, with a possible D match to TRBD1 (5 bases). The V end lost 0 bases, the J end lost 5 bases, and 10 bases lay between the germline ends. The CDR3 sequence is 14 residues long. Looked up from germline, CDR1 is SEHNR and CDR2 is FQNEAQ (reference sequence). The CDR3 reads CASSLAGGRTEAFF. The CDR3 DNA is TGTGCCAGCAGCTTAGCGGGGGGACGGACTGAAGCTTTCTTT.

The chain has TRBV11-3 and TRBJ2-4; 13 nucleotides agree with TRBD2. The ends lost 5 bases at V and 9 bases at J; junction bases unmatched: 10. The germline V gene encodes CDR1 SGHNT and CDR2 YENEEA. This CDR3 is 16 amino acids long. The DNA for the CDR3 is TGTGCCAGCAGCCTTGGACTAGCGGGAGTGTCGGGCATTCAGTACTTC. It translates to CASSLGLAGVSGIQYF.

The chain uses TRBV5-6 and TRBJ2-7, with D perhaps TRBD2 (5 bases). The CDR3 runs to 14 residues. Between the trimmed V and J ends, which lost 4 bases and 2 bases, there was a span of 13 bases. From germline, CDR1 is SGHDT and CDR2 YYEEEE. In DNA, the CDR3 is TGTGCCAGCAGCGGAGGCCTTCCCCCCTACGAGCAGTACTTC. Protein: CASSGGLPPYEQYF.

This sequence joins TRBV27 and TRBJ2-6, with a tentative D call TRBD1 (6 bases). The germline V gene encodes CDR1 MNHEY and CDR2 SMNVEV (reference sequence). Trimming cost V 5 bases and J 13 bases, with 15 bases left between them. The length of the CDR3 is 13 residues. In DNA form, the CDR3 reads TGTGCCAGCAGTCTAGGGACAAGGGGAGTCCTGACTTTC. As protein: CASSLGTRGVLTF. Together with reference TRBV27 and TRBJ2-6, the CDR3 gives the full variable domain: EAQVTQNPRYLITVTGKKLTVTCSQNMNHEYMSWYRQDPGLGLRQIYYSMNVEVTDKGDVPEGYKVSRKEKRNFPLILESPSPNQTSLYFCASSLGTRGVLTFGAGSRLTVL.

The count of this clone is one. This rearrangement joins TRBV6-2 or TRBV6-3 to TRBJ2-2; no reliable D call. From germline, CDR1 is MNHEY and CDR2 SVGEGT. This CDR3 has 13 amino acids. The V end was cut by 5 bases, the J end by 2 bases, with 6 bases between. In nucleotides, the CDR3 is TGTGCCAGCAGTCAACTCAACACCGGGGAGCTGTTTTTT. Translated: CASSQLNTGELFF.

The CDR3 coding sequence is TGTGCCAGCAGTTTCGGGGCGGGACCTGGCACAGATACGCAGTATTTT. Translation gives CASSFGAGPGTDTQYF. The chain couples TRBV28 to TRBJ2-3; TRBD2 might be the D (6 bases). Germline-derived CDR1 and CDR2 are MDHEN and SYDVKM. This CDR3 has 16 residues. V lost 3 bases, J lost 1 base, and 14 bases lay in between.

The V and J genes are TRBV6-5 and TRBJ1-4; TRBD1 aligns across 8 bases. The CDR3 totals 15 residues. The junction had 9 bases not matched to a gene; V was cut back by 8 bases and J by 4 bases. The V gene's germline CDR1 is MNHEY and CDR2 SVGAGI. The CDR3 loop reads CASGRGDRSNEKLFF. CDR3 bases: TGTGCCAGCGGCCGGGGGGACAGGAGTAATGAAAAACTGTTTTTT.

The chain recombines TRBV6-5 with TRBJ1-2; D remains ambiguous. Germline CDR1 is MNHEY and CDR2 is SVGAGI. The CDR3 length is 14 residues. V lost 6 bases, J lost 8 bases, and 19 bases lay in between. The DNA for the CDR3 is TGTGCCAGCAGAACCGGCGGACTTCGTAGGGGCTACACCTTC. This translates into CASRTGGLRRGYTF.

The chain employs TRBV5-1 and TRBJ2-5; 7 bases match TRBD1. The CDR3 has 14 residues. The V gene's germline CDR1 is SGHRS and CDR2 YFSETQ. The ends lost 0 bases at V and 4 bases at J; junction bases unmatched: 3. This CDR3 is CASSLGQGGETQYF. CDR3 nucleotides: TGCGCCAGCAGCTTGGGACAGGGCGGAGAGACCCAGTACTTC.

V usage is TRBV5-1 and J usage is TRBJ2-2, with TRBD1 identical over 8 bases. Germline loops: CDR1 SGHRS, CDR2 YFSETQ. This CDR3 contains 17 residues. The ends lost 1 base at V and 7 bases at J; junction bases unmatched: 12. The CDR3 here is CASSLRGDRGVGGELFF. The CDR3 nucleotides read TGCGCCAGCAGCTTGAGGGGCGACAGGGGAGTGGGCGGGGAGCTGTTTTTT.

At least ten counts were recorded for this clone. The J gene is TRBJ2-1, the V gene TRBV19; 7 positions agree with TRBD2. The length of the CDR3 is 14 residues. CDR1 LNHDA and CDR2 SQIVND come from the germline V gene (reference sequence). The trim removed 0 bases at V and 6 bases at J, leaving 2 bases unmatched. The chain's CDR3 is CASSIDGGSNEQFF. The CDR3 DNA reads as TGTGCCAGTAGTATAGATGGCGGGAGCAATGAGCAGTTCTTC.

The chain employs TRBV15 and TRBJ1-6; maybe TRBD1 (5 bases). Trimming took 1 base from V and 7 from J, leaving 11 bases between them. CDR1 and CDR2 from the germline V gene are LNHNV and YYDKDF (reference sequence). The CDR3 is made up of 15 amino acids. The CDR3 is CATSRGRQPNSPLHF. The CDR3 region has the DNA TGTGCCACCAGCAGAGGTCGACAGCCGAATTCACCCCTCCACTTT.

To note about this clone: This specimen includes other DNA sequences encoding the same CDR3. This rearrangement joins TRBV12-3 or TRBV12-4 to TRBJ2-7, with D unclear. This CDR3 comprises 11 residues. V was pared by 4 bases and J by 3 bases, with 4 bases between. In nucleotides, the CDR3 is TGTGCCAGCAGTTCATTCTACGAGCAGTACTTC. Its protein product is CASSSFYEQYF.

The chain uses TRBV11-2 and TRBJ2-5; perhaps TRBD2 as D (6 bases). The V end lost 3 bases, the J end lost 3 bases, and 8 bases lay between the germline ends. This CDR3 region has 13 residues. Germline lookup yields CDR1 SGHAT and CDR2 FQNNGV. CDR3 nucleotide sequence: TGTGCCAGCAGCTTCTCGGGGGAAGAGACCCAGTACTTC. It is translated as CASSFSGEETQYF.

The chain couples TRBV7-9 to TRBJ2-5, with TRBD2 matching 7 bases. Germline loops: CDR1 SEHNR, CDR2 FQNEAQ (reference sequence). After removal of 6 bases from V and 3 bases from J, the junction contained 7 bases not matched to a gene. This CDR3 region has 14 residues. CDR3 region: CASRSREAKETQYF. The CDR3 DNA reads TGTGCCAGCAGAAGCCGGGAGGCTAAAGAGACCCAGTACTTC.

This clone was detected only once. This chain connects TRBV10-1 to TRBJ2-7, with D possibly being TRBD2 (5 bases). V shed 10 bases and J shed 3 bases, with 16 bases lying between them. The CDR3 spans 13 residues. The germline gives CDR1 WNHNN, CDR2 SYGVQD (reference sequence). Here the CDR3 reads CANMGWGDYEQYF. CDR3 nucleotides: TGCGCCAACATGGGGTGGGGAGACTACGAGCAGTACTTC.

J is TRBJ1-1 and V is TRBV7-2, with 9 nucleotides matching TRBD1. The CDR3 contains 15 residues. Germline V CDR1 and CDR2: SGHTA, FQGNSA. The V gene end was trimmed by 3 bases and the J gene end by 10 bases; junction bases not matched to a gene: 12. CDR3 in amino acids: CASSFPTGGFLLAFF. CDR3 bases: TGTGCCAGCAGCTTCCCGACAGGGGGTTTTTTATTAGCTTTCTTT. Full variable domain (missing parts from reference TRBV7-2 and TRBJ1-1): GAGVSQSPSNKVTEKGKDVELRCDPISGHTALYWYRQSLGQGLEFLIYFQGNSAPDKSGLPSDRFSAERTGGSVSTLTIQRTQQEDSAVYLCASSFPTGGFLLAFFGQGTRLTVV.